The 16 T cell receptor beta chains below all came from one sample that was sequenced in a study of blood T cell repertoires in COVID-19. The protocol was immunoSEQ multiplex PCR, while the TCRdb copy is restricted to in-frame clones and leaves out a portion. The table shows 40,000 to 60,000 clones, with about 92% occurring only once. Material for sequencing was peripheral blood. The source of these receptors is a human donor in a cohort sampled during active COVID-19.

The chain recombines TRBV20-1 with TRBJ2-7, with D perhaps TRBD2 (6 bases). Germline V lookup: CDR1 DFQATT, CDR2 SNEGSKA (reference sequence). V was pared by 1 base and J by 7 bases, with 8 bases between. CDR3 length: 11 residues. The CDR3 reads CSARGSGEQYF. CDR3 sequence (DNA): TGCAGTGCTAGAGGGAGCGGGGAGCAGTACTTC.

To note about this clone: Relative to the germline gene, one junction end is altered; a read error may explain this. J is TRBJ1-1 and V is TRBV29-1; D might be TRBD1 (5 bases). Germline loops: CDR1 SQVTM, CDR2 ANQGSEA. The CDR3 has 9 residues. The CDR3 DNA follows: TGCAGCGTGGACACAGAAGCTTTCTTT. As protein: CSVDTEAFF.

This chain connects TRBV2 to TRBJ1-1; D not certain. From germline, CDR1 is SNHLY and CDR2 FYNNEI. The V end was cut by 2 bases, the J end by 0 bases, with 10 bases between. This CDR3 has 15 residues. CDR3 in amino acids: CASSEYQEMNTEAFF. The CDR3 nucleotides read TGTGCCAGCAGTGAATACCAGGAAATGAACACTGAAGCTTTCTTT.

The chain is built from TRBV5-8 and TRBJ1-6; D unclear. Germline values: CDR1 SGHTS, CDR2 YDEGEE. Deletions cut 1 base from V and 0 bases from J, with 14 bases between. This CDR3 has 18 residues. CDR3 amino acids: CASSLRGERSSYNSPLHF. In DNA, the CDR3 is TGTGCCAGCAGCTTGAGAGGAGAGCGGAGCTCCTATAATTCACCCCTCCACTTT.

The rearrangement uses TRBV5-1 and TRBJ1-1; 7 bases map to TRBD1. Germline V gives CDR1 SGHRS, CDR2 YFSETQ. The CDR3 runs 13 residues. V lost 4 bases, J lost 5 bases, and 5 bases stayed unmatched. CDR3 region: CASSQTGTTEAFF. In nucleotides, the CDR3 is TGCGCCAGCAGCCAGACAGGGACGACTGAAGCTTTCTTT.

V and J are TRBV19 and TRBJ1-2; tentatively, D is TRBD1 (6 bases). Germline assignment: CDR1 LNHDA and CDR2 SQIVND (reference sequence). CDR3 length: 17 residues. Trimming removed 6 bases from V and 8 bases from J, with 28 bases in between. DNA of the CDR3: TGTGCCAGTAGCCCACGGAGGACAGTTTCGCCCGACGACGGCTACACCTTC. This codes for CASSPRRTVSPDDGYTF.

The chain couples TRBV10-3 to TRBJ1-3, with D tentatively TRBD1 (6 bases). Germline lookup yields CDR1 ENHRY and CDR2 SYGVKD. This CDR3 is built from 14 residues. Trimming shortened V by 4 bases and J by 4 bases, and 11 bases separated the two germline ends. The CDR3 nucleotides read TGTGCCATCAGTGCTACAGGGTCCGGAAACACCATATATTTT. This sequence encodes CAISATGSGNTIYF.

The genes are TRBV29-1 and TRBJ2-5; D is perhaps TRBD2 (5 bases). The CDR3 totals 13 residues. The V gene's germline CDR1 is SQVTM and CDR2 ANQGSEA. V lost 4 bases, J lost 5 bases, and 14 bases lay in between. The CDR3 nucleotides read TGCAGCGTTGTGCGGGCCGGATCCGAGACCCAGTACTTC. Its translation: CSVVRAGSETQYF.

This clone was detected only a few times. The J gene is TRBJ2-5, the V gene TRBV4-2, with D perhaps TRBD1 (6 bases). V was pared by 3 bases and J by 9 bases, with 8 bases between. Germline CDR1 reads LGHNA; CDR2 reads YNFKEQ. The CDR3 loop spans 11 amino acids. Here the CDR3 DNA reads TGTGCCAGCAGCCACAGGGGTGCCCAGTACTTC. It specifies CASSHRGAQYF.

The chain uses TRBV20-1 and TRBJ1-2, with D possibly being TRBD1 (5 bases). V shed 0 bases and J shed 8 bases, with 7 bases lying between them. The CDR3 loop spans 11 amino acids. Germline-derived CDR1 and CDR2 are DFQATT and SNEGSKA (reference sequence). The CDR3 loop reads CSARDGGGYTF. The CDR3 nucleotides are TGCAGTGCTAGAGATGGGGGGGGCTACACCTTC.

The V gene is TRBV10-3, the J gene TRBJ1-2; TRBD1 matches at 10 bases. The CDR3 consists of 14 residues. The V gene end was trimmed by 6 bases and the J gene end by 3 bases; junction bases not matched to a gene: 4. CDR1 and CDR2 from the germline V gene are ENHRY and SYGVKD. This CDR3 is CAISPTGGDYGYTF. CDR3 sequence (DNA): TGTGCCATCAGCCCGACAGGGGGCGACTATGGCTACACCTTC.

This chain joins TRBV10-3 and TRBJ2-2, with D unclear. Trimming took off 6 bases at V and 1 base at J, with 15 bases between the two ends. CDR1 is ENHRY, CDR2 SYGVKD, per germline. This CDR3 has 16 amino acids. The CDR3 loop reads CAIRRTAEKNTGELFF. For the CDR3, the DNA is TGTGCCATCAGGCGAACGGCGGAGAAGAACACCGGGGAGCTGTTTTTT.

V is TRBV27 and J is TRBJ2-3; 11 bases are a match to TRBD2. The germline V gene has CDR1 MNHEY and CDR2 SMNVEV (reference sequence). J lost 6 bases, V lost 3 bases, and 5 bases had no gene match. The CDR3 is made up of 15 amino acids. The CDR3 region has the DNA TGTGCCAGCAGTTTTTTGACTAGCGGGATTGATACGCAGTATTTT. This encodes CASSFLTSGIDTQYF.

V and J are TRBV19 and TRBJ2-5; D gene unclear. Germline V gene sequence: CDR1 LNHDA, CDR2 SQIVND (reference sequence). Trimming took off 3 bases at V and 4 bases at J, with 15 bases between the two ends. The CDR3 runs 15 residues. Here the CDR3 DNA reads TGTGCCAGTAGTATGGGCAGTCCCTTCCTAGAGACCCAGTACTTC. The encoded protein is CASSMGSPFLETQYF.

The chain combines TRBV9 with TRBJ1-1; D perhaps matches TRBD1 (5 bases). CDR3 length: 13 residues. Germline V gene lookup returns CDR1 SGDLS and CDR2 YYNGEE. Between the trimmed V and J ends, which lost 1 base and 5 bases, there was a span of 9 bases. CDR3 bases: TGTGCCAGCAGCGTAACAGGAAGGACTGAAGCTTTCTTT. It specifies CASSVTGRTEAFF. Full variable domain (missing parts from reference TRBV9 and TRBJ1-1): DSGVTQTPKHLITATGQRVTLRCSPRSGDLSVYWYQQSLDQGLQFLIQYYNGEERAKGNILERFSAQQFPDLHSELNLSSLELGDSALYFCASSVTGRTEAFFGQGTRLTVV.

This clone has just one count. This chain joins TRBV7-9 and TRBJ1-4, with 8 bases matching TRBD1. J gave up 6 bases and V 5 bases, and 8 bases lay outside the gene matches. CDR1 is SEHNR and CDR2 is FQNEAQ in the germline V gene (reference sequence). The CDR3 length is 15 residues. The CDR3 DNA reads TGTGCCAGCAGCGGACGGACAGGGCGGGATGAAAAACTGTTTTTT. Translation: CASSGRTGRDEKLFF.